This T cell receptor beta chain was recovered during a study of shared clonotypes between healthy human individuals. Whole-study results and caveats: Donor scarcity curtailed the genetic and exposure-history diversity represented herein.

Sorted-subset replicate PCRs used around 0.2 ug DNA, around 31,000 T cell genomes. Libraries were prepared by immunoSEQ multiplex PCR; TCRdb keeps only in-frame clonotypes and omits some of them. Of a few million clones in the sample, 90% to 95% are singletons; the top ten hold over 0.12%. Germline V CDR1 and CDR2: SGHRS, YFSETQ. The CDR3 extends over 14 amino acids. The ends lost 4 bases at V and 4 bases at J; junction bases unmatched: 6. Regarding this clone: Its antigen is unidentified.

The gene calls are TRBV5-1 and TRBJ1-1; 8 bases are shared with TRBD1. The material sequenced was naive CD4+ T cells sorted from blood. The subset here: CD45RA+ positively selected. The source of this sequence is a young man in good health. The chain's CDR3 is CASSLRGLGTEAFF. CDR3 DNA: TGCGCCAGCAGCCTCAGGGGGCTTGGCACTGAAGCTTTCTTT.